The clone carrying this T cell receptor (beta chain) showed up many times. This sample stems from a study of T-cell reconstitution after alpha-beta-depleted transplantation in children. Unique molecular identifiers were incorporated when the TCRbeta library was constructed. TCRdb itself ran the PCR reads through MiXCR, one entry per CDR3 protein. In the table there are 500,000 to 750,000 distinct CDR3 sequences, 10% to 15% of which are singletons. Trimming removed 0 bases from V and 7 bases from J; junction bases left unmatched: 6. This CDR3 region has 15 residues. The V gene's germline CDR1 is SGHRS and CDR2 YFSETQ.

Sequenced material: PBMCs, mostly from graft donor cells, taken 360 days after TCRalphabeta/CD19-depleted stem cell transplant. The TCR comes from a male patient aged 10 to 17 who had a stem cell transplant for acute myeloid leukemia, so the T cells may come from the graft donor. The chain employs TRBV5-1 and TRBJ2-7; 11 bases fit TRBD1. The CDR3: CASSLDGQGAREQYF. DNA for the CDR3: TGCGCCAGCAGCTTGGATGGACAGGGGGCGCGGGAGCAGTACTTC.